This TCR beta chain appears in the sequencing data of a study of T cell responses to AZD1222 COVID-19 vaccine. Study-wide results and caveats: Repertoire sampling happened only post peak T cell response. Spike was spanned by vaccine-associated CD4 TCRs, with dominance at 160-218 and 743-854.

Trimming removed 3 bases at V and 0 bases at J, with 5 bases between. Germline loops: CDR1 MNHEY, CDR2 SMNVEV (reference sequence). The CDR3 length is 14 residues. This clone was picked up one time. Its antigen is still unknown. Libraries were prepared by immunoSEQ multiplex PCR; TCRdb keeps only in-frame clonotypes and omits some of them. The sample holds about 140,000 clones; about nine tenths are singletons and the top ten take approximately 5.4%. The rearrangement links TRBV27 to TRBJ1-4; D gene ambiguous. The source of this sequence is an adult in good health. The specimen was peripheral blood, collected on day 0 of AZD1222 vaccination. CDR3 loop: CASSFFATNEKLFF. The CDR3 DNA reads TGTGCCAGCAGTTTTTTCGCAACTAATGAAAAACTGTTTTTT.